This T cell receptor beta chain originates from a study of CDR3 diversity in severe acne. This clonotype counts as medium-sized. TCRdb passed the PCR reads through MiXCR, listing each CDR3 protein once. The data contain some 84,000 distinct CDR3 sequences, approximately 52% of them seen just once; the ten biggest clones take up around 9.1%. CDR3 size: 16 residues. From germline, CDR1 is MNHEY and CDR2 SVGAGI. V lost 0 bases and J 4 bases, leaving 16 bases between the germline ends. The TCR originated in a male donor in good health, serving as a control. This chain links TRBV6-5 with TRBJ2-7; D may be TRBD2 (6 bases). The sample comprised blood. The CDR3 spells CASSYSTSRLSYEQYF. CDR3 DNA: TGTGCCAGCAGTTACTCAACTAGCCGGTTAAGTTACGAGCAGTACTTC.